This T cell receptor beta chain was sequenced in a study of blood T cell repertoires in COVID-19. The CDR3 totals 16 residues. The V and J ends lost 3 bases and 3 bases, in that order; junction bases with no gene match: 11. Germline CDR1 and CDR2: LNHDA and SQIVND (reference sequence). Participant age was roughly 18 to 100 years, and participants resided in fewer than 30 US areas. Study processing details: By means of reference gene primer amplification, nucleated cell counts were estimated. Profiled with immunoSEQ multiplex PCR; TCRdb holds only in-frame clones, not every one. Clone size and V and J calls were adopted from that table, with D and trimming inferred from the DNA. The table includes 400,000 to 500,000 clones, 85% to 90% detected once.

Sequencing was carried out using PBMCs or T cells enriched from blood (not recorded which). This clonotype originated in a woman in her thirties or forties who had recovered from COVID-19. V usage is TRBV19 and J usage is TRBJ2-7; 7 bases align to TRBD2. In nucleotides, the CDR3 is TGTGCCAGTAGTATTTCCGAGCGGGGAACCTTCTACGAGCAGTACTTC. Translated, it gives CASSISERGTFYEQYF.